This TCR beta chain was obtained from a study of blood T cell repertoires in COVID-19 (TCRdb year 2020). About the study as a whole: Samples covering the acute and convalescent phases of COVID-19 were provided by collaborators in the United States, Italy and Spain. The samples were drawn from the first 160 participants of the ongoing ImmuneRACE study and from more than 1,000 subjects provided by 6 global collaborators. HLA class I and class II types, where available, came from metadata supplied by the sample provider rather than from assay-based typing. A freely available public database, intended as a resource for researchers studying the immune response to SARS-CoV-2, is where the repertoires were released. The material from the prospective study consisted of cDNA or gDNA derived from T cells, B-cell-depleted T cells, or PBMCs. Subjects who had been exposed to COVID-19, were actively infected with it, or had recovered from it provided the deeply sampled blood TCRbeta repertoires that made up the dataset. The sample metadata nearly always contained a de-identified subject ID, COVID-19 status, age in years and sex. Findings and caveats that apply to the study as a whole: How much clinical and demographic metadata was included differed by source and by participant, and the metadata was provided uncurated.

As to this clone: The clone's antigen remains unknown. No much larger clone exists at a distance of one base, and base qualities are not known.

Sequences SQVTM (CDR1) and ANQGSEA (CDR2) are obtained from the germline V gene. The junction carries 12 bases between V and J, which are trimmed by 3 bases and 0 bases respectively. There are 15 amino acids in the CDR3, from cysteine to phenylalanine inclusive. Only the CDR3 part of the read is kept: 45 bases, read in frame from the first base. The immunoSEQ Assay, a bias-controlled multiplex PCR, was used to amplify TCRbeta CDR3 regions from genomic DNA. In the original analysis: Within the assay, amplification of reference gene primers was used to estimate how many nucleated cells each sample contained. To quantify the absolute abundance of each unique TCRbeta CDR3 rearrangement, sequence reads were collapsed and filtered. For each sample, productive Simpson clonality was calculated by taking the square root of Simpson's diversity index across productive rearrangements. TCRdb took this table from immuneACCESS and kept in-frame rearrangements with V and J called. Such tables lack part of the clones; where checked against another copy, unresolved V genes explain under half of the gap, and the rest is unexplained. V and J calls and clone size come straight from that table; D and trimming were deduced from the DNA. The sample table holds 150,000 to 200,000 clones, of which about 83% were seen once. In total, the top ten clones hold about 15% of the sample.

Collaborating institutions collected whole blood in K2EDTA tubes following their own protocols. For TCRbeta analysis, collaborators shipped samples in one of three forms: frozen whole blood, isolated PBMCs, or DNA extracted from either of those sample types. Sequencing input: peripheral blood. This sequence uses TRBV29-1 and TRBJ2-1, and the D gene may be TRBD2, 6 bases matching. The sequence was collected from an elderly woman with acute or convalescent COVID-19. The encoded CDR3 is CSVDLGGSSYNEQFF. Here is the DNA: TGCAGCGTTGATCTTGGGGGGAGCTCCTACAATGAGCAGTTCTTC.